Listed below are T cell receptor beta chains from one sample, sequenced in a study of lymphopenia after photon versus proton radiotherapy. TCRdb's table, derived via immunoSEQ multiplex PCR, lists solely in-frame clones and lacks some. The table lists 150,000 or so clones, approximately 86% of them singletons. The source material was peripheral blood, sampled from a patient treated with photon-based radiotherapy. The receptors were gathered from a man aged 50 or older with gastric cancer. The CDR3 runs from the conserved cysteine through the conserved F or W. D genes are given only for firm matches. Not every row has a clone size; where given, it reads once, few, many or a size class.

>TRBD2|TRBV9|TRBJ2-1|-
TGTGCCAGCAGCGGAACGACTAGCGAACAATACAATGAGCAGTTCTTC
CASSGTTSEQYNEQFF
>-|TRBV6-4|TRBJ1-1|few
TGTGCCAGCAGTTTTCAGGAGAACACTGAAGCTTTCTTT
CASSFQENTEAFF
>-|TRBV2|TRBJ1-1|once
TGTGCCAGCAAGATCAGGGGCGGTGGCACTGAAGCTTTCTTT
CASKIRGGGTEAFF
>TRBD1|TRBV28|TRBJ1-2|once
TGTGCCAGCAGACAGGGGGCGCAAAACTATGGCTACACCTTC
CASRQGAQNYGYTF
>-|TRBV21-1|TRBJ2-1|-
TGTGCCAGCAGCAAAGGGAAGCGGGAGCCTTACAATGAGCAGTTCTTC
CASSKGKREPYNEQFF
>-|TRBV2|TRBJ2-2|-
TGTGCCAGCAGGGAGTACACCGGGGAGCTGTTTTTT
CASREYTGELFF
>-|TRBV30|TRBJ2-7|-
TGTGCCTGGAGTGAACTCCTCTACGAGCAGTACTTC
CAWSELLYEQYF
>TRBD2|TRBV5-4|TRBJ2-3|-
TGTGCCAGCAGCTACCCTAGCGGGGACACAGATACGCAGTATTTT
CASSYPSGDTDTQYF
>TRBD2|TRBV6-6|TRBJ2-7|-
TGTGCCAGCAGTTACACTATGCGGGGGGACTACGAGCAGTACTTC
CASSYTMRGDYEQYF
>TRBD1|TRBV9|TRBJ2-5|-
TGTGCCAGCAGCGTTAAAACAGGGGCAATCCAGACCCAGTACTTC
CASSVKTGAIQTQYF
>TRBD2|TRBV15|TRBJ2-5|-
TGTGCCACCAGCAGTTTCAGCGGGAGGGAGACCCAGTACTTC
CATSSFSGRETQYF
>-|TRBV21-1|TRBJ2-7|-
TGTGCCAGCAGCTCGCAGACAGGGGGCGGCTACGAGCAGTACTTC
CASSSQTGGGYEQYF
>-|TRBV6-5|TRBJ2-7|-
TGTGCCAGCAGTAACCGGGACACCCCCTCCTACGAGCAGTACTTC
CASSNRDTPSYEQYF
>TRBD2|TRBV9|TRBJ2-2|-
TGTGCCAGCAGCGTATATGGCGGGAGGGGCACCGGGGAGCTGTTTTTT
CASSVYGGRGTGELFF
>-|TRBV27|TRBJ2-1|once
TGTGCCAGCAGTTTATTGGGCAGGGACAATGAGCAGTTCTTC
CASSLLGRDNEQFF
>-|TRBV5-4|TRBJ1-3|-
TGTGCCAGCAGCTTGGGCGGCACTAGCTCTGGAAACACCATATATTTT
CASSLGGTSSGNTIYF
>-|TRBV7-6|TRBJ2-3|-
TGTGCCAGCAGCTTAGTCGGTTCAGGGCGTGGGGATACGCAGTATTTT
CASSLVGSGRGDTQYF
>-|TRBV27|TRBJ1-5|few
TGTGCCAGCAGCCTAGGGTGGGGAGGGGATCAGCCCCAGCATTTT
CASSLGWGGDQPQHF